Shown below are 8 T cell receptor beta chains from a single sample sequenced in a study of blood T cell repertoires in COVID-19. Using immunoSEQ multiplex PCR, the repertoire was profiled, and TCRdb retains in-frame clones only, with some absent. The sample carries 160,000 or so clones, about 92% recorded once. Sequences were obtained from peripheral blood. Receptor source: a man in his fifties or sixties with active or convalescent COVID-19.

This chain uses TRBV7-8 with TRBJ1-1; D is possibly TRBD1 (5 bases). V lost 1 base and J 3 bases, leaving 9 bases between the germline ends. The CDR3 spans 14 residues. The germline gives CDR1 SGHVS, CDR2 FQNEAQ. Here the CDR3 DNA reads TGTGCCAGCAGCTTAGTCAGGGTGCACACTGAAGCTTTCTTT. The encoded protein is CASSLVRVHTEAFF. The full variable domain, in which reference TRBV7-8 and TRBJ1-1 provide the parts outside the CDR3, is GAGVSQSPRYKVAKRGQDVALRCDPISGHVSLFWYQQALGQGPEFLTYFQNEAQLDKSGLPSDRFFAERPEGSVSTLKIQRTQQEDSAVYLCASSLVRVHTEAFFGQGTRLTVV.

The V and J genes are TRBV7-2 and TRBJ2-1, with TRBD2 matching over 10 bases. Looked up from germline, CDR1 is SGHTA and CDR2 is FQGNSA. There are 18 residues in the CDR3. J was trimmed by 0 bases and V by 4 bases; bases with no gene match: 9. CDR3 sequence: CASSSPGTSDYSYNEQFF. The CDR3 DNA reads TGTGCCAGCAGCTCCCCCGGGACTAGCGATTACTCCTACAATGAGCAGTTCTTC. Drawing the rest from reference TRBV7-2 and TRBJ2-1, the complete variable domain is GAGVSQSPSNKVTEKGKDVELRCDPISGHTALYWYRQSLGQGLEFLIYFQGNSAPDKSGLPSDRFSAERTGGSVSTLTIQRTQQEDSAVYLCASSSPGTSDYSYNEQFFGPGTRLTVL.

The genes are TRBV18 and TRBJ2-2; TRBD1 is a possible D gene (6 bases). V was trimmed by 4 bases and J by 6 bases, leaving 12 bases between them. This CDR3 has 14 residues. Germline-derived CDR1 and CDR2 are KGHSH and LQKENI. CDR3 DNA sequence: TGTGCCAGCTCACAACCACAGGGTTCCGGGGAGCTGTTTTTT. Protein: CASSQPQGSGELFF.

The chain is built from TRBV5-5 and TRBJ2-3; D possibly corresponds to TRBD2 (5 bases). Germline-derived CDR1 and CDR2 are SGHKS and YYEKEE (reference sequence). V lost 3 bases and J lost 6, with 11 bases in between. The CDR3 contains 13 residues. The CDR3 nucleotides are TGTGCCAGCAGCTGGGAGTTGTTGGATACGCAGTATTTT. This encodes CASSWELLDTQYF.

V gene TRBV6-5 combines with J gene TRBJ2-7; TRBD1 agrees at 8 bases. This CDR3 has 13 amino acids. V lost 4 bases to trimming and J lost 4 bases; unmatched junction nucleotides: 3. CDR1 is MNHEY, CDR2 SVGAGI, per germline. DNA for the CDR3: TGTGCCAGCAGTTCTACAGGGGGATACGAGCAGTACTTC. As protein: CASSSTGGYEQYF.

The chain joins TRBV7-9 to TRBJ2-7, with a weak D call TRBD1 (6 bases). This CDR3 has 15 amino acids. Germline V gives CDR1 SEHNR, CDR2 FQNEAQ (reference sequence). V was trimmed by 1 base and J by 4 bases, leaving 14 bases between them. This CDR3 is CASSLGLGAGYEQYF. The CDR3 coding sequence is TGTGCCAGCAGCTTAGGTTTGGGGGCCGGGTACGAGCAGTACTTC.

The chain carries TRBV11-2 and TRBJ1-1; D remains unclear. The ends were cut back, 0 bases at V and 1 base at J, with 9 bases in the middle. The CDR3 length is 15 residues. The germline CDR1 and CDR2 sequences are SGHAT and FQNNGV. The CDR3, as DNA: TGTGCCAGCAGCTTAGAGGTTACTACGAACACTGAAGCTTTCTTT. This gives the protein CASSLEVTTNTEAFF.

The chain couples TRBV18 to TRBJ1-2; D might be TRBD1 (6 bases). CDR1 and CDR2 from the germline V gene are KGHSH and LQKENI. Trimming shortened V by 3 bases and J by 2 bases, and 13 bases separated the two germline ends. CDR3 length: 15 residues. The CDR3 DNA reads TGTGCCAGCTCACCCATTGGACAGACCAACTATGGCTACACCTTC. As protein: CASSPIGQTNYGYTF.